This T cell receptor beta chain was found in a study of blood T cell repertoires in COVID-19. Here immunoSEQ multiplex PCR was the method, and the copy in TCRdb shows in-frame clones only, minus some. The sample lists 250,000 to 300,000 clones; roughly 85% were seen once. Germline V gives CDR1 SGHKS, CDR2 YYEKEE (reference sequence). The length of the CDR3 is 14 residues. The V end lost 0 bases, the J end lost 2 bases, and 7 bases lay between the germline ends. This clone has just one count. What was sequenced was peripheral blood. The rearrangement joins TRBV5-5 to TRBJ2-3; unclear D gene. The clonotype originates from a middle-aged man with active or convalescent COVID-19. Here the CDR3 reads CASSLARNTDTQYF. The CDR3, as DNA: TGTGCCAGCAGCTTGGCGCGCAACACAGATACGCAGTATTTT.